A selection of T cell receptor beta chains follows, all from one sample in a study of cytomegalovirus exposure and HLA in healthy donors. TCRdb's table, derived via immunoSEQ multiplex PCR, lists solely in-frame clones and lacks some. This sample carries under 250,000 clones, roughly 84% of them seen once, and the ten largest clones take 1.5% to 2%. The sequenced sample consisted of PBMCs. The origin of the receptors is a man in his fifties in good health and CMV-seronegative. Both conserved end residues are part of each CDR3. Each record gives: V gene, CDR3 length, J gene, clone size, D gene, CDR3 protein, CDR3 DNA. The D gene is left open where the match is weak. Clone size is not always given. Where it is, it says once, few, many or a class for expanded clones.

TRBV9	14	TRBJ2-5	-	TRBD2	CASSATSGQETQYF	TGTGCCAGCAGCGCCACTAGCGGCCAAGAGACCCAGTACTTC
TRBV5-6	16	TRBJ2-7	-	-	CASSLGPGQFSYEQYF	TGTGCCAGCAGCTTGGGTCCCGGACAGTTCTCCTACGAGCAGTACTTC
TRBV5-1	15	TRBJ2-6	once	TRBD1	CASSSGDRGANVLTF	TGCGCCAGCAGCTCAGGGGACAGGGGGGCCAACGTCCTGACTTTC
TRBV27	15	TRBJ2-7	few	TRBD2	CASSLGSGRFYEQYF	TGTGCCAGCAGTTTGGGTAGCGGGAGGTTCTACGAGCAGTACTTC
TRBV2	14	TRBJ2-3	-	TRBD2	CASGGLAGADTQYF	TGTGCCAGCGGGGGACTAGCGGGTGCAGATACGCAGTATTTT
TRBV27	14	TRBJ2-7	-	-	CASSLQDAQSEQYF	TGTGCCAGCAGTTTACAGGATGCACAGTCCGAGCAGTACTTC
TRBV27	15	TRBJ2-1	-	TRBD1	CASSLTGTGRHEQFF	TGTGCCAGCAGTTTAACCGGGACAGGGAGACATGAGCAGTTCTTC
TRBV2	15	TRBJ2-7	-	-	CASWRGGTGTYEQYF	TGTGCCAGCTGGCGAGGCGGGACTGGAACCTACGAGCAGTACTTC
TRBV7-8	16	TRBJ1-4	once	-	CASSQDSRATNEKLFF	TGTGCCAGCAGCCAAGACAGTAGAGCAACTAATGAAAAACTGTTTTTT
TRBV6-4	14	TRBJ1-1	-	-	CASQASGGNTGAFF	TGTGCCAGCCAGGCTAGCGGGGGGAACACTGGAGCTTTCTTT
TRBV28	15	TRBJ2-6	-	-	CASSFKSAGANVLTF	TGTGCCAGCAGTTTTAAGTCAGCTGGGGCCAACGTCCTGACTTTC
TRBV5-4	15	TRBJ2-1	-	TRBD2	CASSQSSGGYNEQFF	TGTGCCAGCAGCCAGTCTAGCGGGGGTTACAATGAGCAGTTCTTC
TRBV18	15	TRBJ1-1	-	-	CASSPPAGTNIEAFF	TGTGCCAGCTCACCACCAGCAGGTACGAACATTGAAGCTTTCTTT
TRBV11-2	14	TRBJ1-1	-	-	CASSPGDRNTEAFF	TGTGCCAGCAGCCCCGGAGACAGGAACACTGAAGCTTTCTTT
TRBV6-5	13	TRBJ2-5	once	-	CASSYQGQETQYF	TGTGCCAGCAGTTATCAGGGGCAAGAGACCCAGTACTTC
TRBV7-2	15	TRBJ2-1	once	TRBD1	CASSEDRLTVNEQFF	TGTGCCAGCAGCGAGGACAGGCTTACCGTAAATGAGCAGTTCTTC
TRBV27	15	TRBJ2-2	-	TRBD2	CASRPGRVGTGELFF	TGTGCCAGCAGACCCGGGAGGGTCGGCACCGGGGAGCTGTTTTTT
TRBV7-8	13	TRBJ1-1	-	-	CASSLEGVAEAFF	TGTGCCAGCAGTTTAGAAGGGGTGGCTGAAGCTTTCTTT
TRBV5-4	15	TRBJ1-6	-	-	CASSPGNANGSPLHF	TGTGCCAGCAGCCCGGGTAATGCCAATGGTTCACCCCTCCACTTT
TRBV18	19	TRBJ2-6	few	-	CASSPLPGQISRGANGLTF	TGTGCCAGCTCACCGTTACCGGGACAGATTTCCCGCGGGGCCAACGGCCTGACTTTC
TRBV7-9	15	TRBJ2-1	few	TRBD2	CASSLEGLAVNEQFF	TGTGCCAGCAGCTTAGAAGGTCTAGCGGTCAATGAGCAGTTCTTC
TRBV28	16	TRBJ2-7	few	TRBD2	CASSFRVFSGRYEQYF	TGTGCCAGCAGTTTCCGGGTCTTTAGCGGGAGGTACGAGCAGTACTTC
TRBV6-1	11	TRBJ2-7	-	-	CASKEGYEQYF	TGTGCCTCCAAGGAGGGTTACGAGCAGTACTTC
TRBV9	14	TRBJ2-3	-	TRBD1	CASSDRGQTDTQYF	TGTGCCAGCAGCGACAGGGGGCAGACAGATACGCAGTATTTT
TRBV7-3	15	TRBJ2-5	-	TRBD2	CASSLSGRKQETQYF	TGTGCCAGCAGCCTAAGCGGGAGGAAACAAGAGACCCAGTACTTC
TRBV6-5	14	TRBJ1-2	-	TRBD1	CASTDGGQLGGYTF	TGTGCCAGCACCGACGGGGGACAGTTGGGTGGCTACACCTTC
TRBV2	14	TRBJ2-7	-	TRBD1	CASRPGQGHYEQYF	TGTGCCAGCAGACCCGGACAGGGACACTACGAGCAGTACTTC
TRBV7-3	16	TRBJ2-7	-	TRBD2	CASSLSSRQRGYEQYF	TGTGCCAGCAGCTTAAGTTCGCGACAGCGGGGCTACGAGCAGTACTTC
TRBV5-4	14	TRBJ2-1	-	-	CASSRGLSYNEQFF	TGTGCCAGCAGCCGGGGTCTCTCCTACAATGAGCAGTTCTTC
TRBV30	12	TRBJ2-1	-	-	CAWSEYYNEQFF	TGTGCCTGGAGTGAATATTACAATGAGCAGTTCTTC
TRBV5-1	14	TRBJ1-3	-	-	CASSLERSGNTIYF	TGCGCCAGCAGCTTGGAGAGATCTGGAAACACCATATATTTT
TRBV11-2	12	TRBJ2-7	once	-	CASSLLVYEQYF	TGTGCCAGCAGCCTTTTAGTATACGAGCAGTACTTC
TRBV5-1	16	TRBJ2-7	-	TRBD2	CASSLSGLAASYEQYF	TGCGCCAGCAGCTTGTCCGGGCTAGCGGCGTCCTACGAGCAGTACTTC
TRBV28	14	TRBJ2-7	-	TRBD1	CASSLRGTVYEQYF	TGTGCCAGCAGTTTACGAGGGACAGTCTACGAGCAGTACTTC
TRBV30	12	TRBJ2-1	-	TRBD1	CAWSAQGDEQFF	TGTGCCTGGAGCGCTCAGGGGGATGAGCAGTTCTTC
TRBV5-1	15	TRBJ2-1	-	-	CASRADSPAYNEQFF	TGCGCCAGCAGAGCGGACTCACCGGCCTACAATGAGCAGTTCTTC
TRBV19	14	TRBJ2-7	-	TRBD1	CASSSRQGLYEQYF	TGTGCCAGTAGTTCCCGACAGGGGTTGTACGAGCAGTACTTC
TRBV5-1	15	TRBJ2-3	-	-	CASSSVSASTDTQYF	TGCGCCAGCAGTTCTGTCAGTGCTAGCACAGATACGCAGTATTTT
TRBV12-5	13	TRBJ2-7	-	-	CASGLSGFDEQYF	TGTGCTAGTGGTTTGTCGGGGTTTGACGAGCAGTACTTC
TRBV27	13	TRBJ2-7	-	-	CASSLSQTYEQYF	TGTGCCAGCAGTTTGTCCCAGACCTACGAGCAGTACTTC
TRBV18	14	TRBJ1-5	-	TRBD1	CASSPSGQYQPQHF	TGTGCCAGCTCACCATCGGGACAGTATCAGCCCCAGCATTTT
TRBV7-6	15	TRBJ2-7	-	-	CASSDKAEDIHEQYF	TGTGCCAGCAGCGATAAGGCTGAGGATATCCACGAGCAGTACTTC
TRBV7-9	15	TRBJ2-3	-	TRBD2	CASSLWRGGADTQYF	TGTGCCAGCAGCTTATGGCGGGGAGGGGCAGATACGCAGTATTTT
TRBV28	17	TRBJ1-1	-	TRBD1	CASSFQRRDRGGREAFF	TGTGCCAGCAGTTTCCAGAGAAGGGACAGGGGGGGACGGGAAGCTTTCTTT
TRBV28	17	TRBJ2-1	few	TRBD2	CASSFHPPSGSHNEQFF	TGTGCCAGCAGTTTCCATCCCCCCAGCGGGAGCCACAATGAGCAGTTCTTC
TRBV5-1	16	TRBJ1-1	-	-	CASSLDTGSWNTEAFF	TGCGCCAGCAGCTTGGATACAGGGAGTTGGAACACTGAAGCTTTCTTT